Listed below are T cell receptor beta chains from one sample, sequenced in a study of T cell repertoires in cytomegalovirus infection. Their target antigens are unknown. TCRdb used MiXCR to reprocess the reads, holding one entry per CDR3 protein. The table records 600,000 to 700,000 distinct CDR3 sequences, about 30% of them present only once. The source material was cultured PBMCs, sampled from culture after CMV antigen stimulation. These receptor sequences come from a human donor in good health (CMV status not recorded). Some clones in this sample may be carry-over from other donors' samples. Each CDR3 is given with its conserved first and last residue. Fields, in order: V gene, clone size, D gene, J gene, CDR3 DNA, CDR3 protein. A D gene is named only where the DNA matches it firmly. Clone size appears in some rows only: once, few, many, or a class for an expanded clone.

TRBV7-6,many,NA,TRBJ2-3,TGTGCCAGCAGCTTTAAGACTGCCTTAACTACAGATACGCAGTATTTT,CASSFKTALTTDTQYF
TRBV2,NA,NA,TRBJ2-7,TGTGCCAGCAATGAGGATAGCTACGAGCAGTACTTC,CASNEDSYEQYF
TRBV20-1,NA,NA,TRBJ2-3,TGCAGTGCGCCAGGGATGGGGGTAGGAGGCACAGATACGCAGTATTTT,CSAPGMGVGGTDTQYF
TRBV29-1,NA,NA,TRBJ2-7,TGCAGCGTGGGCGGCTTAGCCTACGAGCAGTACTTC,CSVGGLAYEQYF
TRBV6-2/TRBV6-3,few,NA,TRBJ2-7,TGTGCCAGCAGCCCTCTACTCACCTACGAGCAGTACTTC,CASSPLLTYEQYF
TRBV6-6,NA,TRBD1,TRBJ2-7,TGTGCCAGCAGCCCTTTGGGCTACGGACAGGGCTCCTACGAGCAGTACTTC,CASSPLGYGQGSYEQYF
TRBV4-3,NA,NA,TRBJ2-3,TGCGCCAGCAGCCAATGGCAGGTGACTAGTTCCACAGATACGCAGTATTTT,CASSQWQVTSSTDTQYF
TRBV7-2,many,TRBD2,TRBJ2-1,TGTGCCAGCAGCACCCCCACAGCGGGGGGGCCTTCATCCTACAATGAGCAGTTCTTC,CASSTPTAGGPSSYNEQFF
TRBV6-1,NA,TRBD1,TRBJ1-2,TGTGCCAGCAGTGAAGCCCACAGGGGCTATGGCTACACCTTC,CASSEAHRGYGYTF
TRBV20-1,NA,NA,TRBJ1-5,TGCAGTGCTTCGCGACTGGGTAGGCCCCAGCATTTT,CSASRLGRPQHF
TRBV30,NA,NA,TRBJ2-1,TGTGCCTGGAGTGATGGAAAGCAGTTCTTC,CAWSDGKQFF
TRBV18,NA,TRBD1,TRBJ2-7,TGTGCCAGCTCACCATACCGGGACAGGGTTGTTTACGAGCAGTACTTC,CASSPYRDRVVYEQYF
TRBV6-2/TRBV6-3,NA,NA,TRBJ2-5,TGTGCCAGCAGTGACCCTGGTCCAGCGACCCAGTACTTC,CASSDPGPATQYF
TRBV19,few,NA,TRBJ2-1,TGTGCCAGTAGTATACGGCTAGGGAGCTCCTACAATGAGCAGTTCTTC,CASSIRLGSSYNEQFF
TRBV2,few,NA,TRBJ2-3,TGTGCCAGCAGTGAGGAAAGGGCCTTAGATACGCAGTATTTT,CASSEERALDTQYF
TRBV20-1,NA,NA,TRBJ1-2,TGCAGTGCTTCATCGGGACACGGAAACTATGGCTACACCTTC,CSASSGHGNYGYTF
TRBV5-1,NA,NA,TRBJ1-6,TGCGCCAGCAGCTCCCGGCCAGGGCCTAATTCACCCCTCCACTTT,CASSSRPGPNSPLHF